This record covers a single T cell receptor (beta chain). Its antigen is not known. The entry originates in a study of Ad26.COV2.S vaccination and SARS-CoV-2 variants. At the level of the study: Donor was in the COV1001 Ad26.COV2.S trial arm. Study results and limitations: Responses of spike-specific T cells (both CD8+ and CD4+) reportedly showed substantial breadth after vaccination.

V lost 1 base, J lost 6 bases, and 13 bases lay in between. This CDR3 comprises 14 residues. Germline loops: CDR1 MNHEY, CDR2 SMNVEV (reference sequence). Profiling relied on immunoSEQ multiplex PCR, and the TCRdb table lists in-frame clones only, not all of them. The table lists more than 350,000 clones, more than 80% of them singletons. Treatment described: over 15 received Ad26.COV2.S at low or high dose, single or two shots; 5 received placebo; per-sample allocation not given. Sampling took place 63 days after the first vaccine or placebo injection. Sequenced here: peripheral blood, sampled in a trial of Ad26.COV2.S vaccine versus placebo. This TCR was sampled from a person aged 18-65 years who received the Ad26.COV2.S COVID-19 vaccine or a placebo. The genes are TRBV27 and TRBJ2-7, with a tentative D call TRBD1 (5 bases). CDR3 coding DNA: TGTGCCAGCAGTTTATTGGTTAGGGGAAGCGAGCAGTACTTC. This translates into CASSLLVRGSEQYF.